The 6 T cell receptor beta chains reported below all come from one sample, sequenced in a study of blood T cell repertoires in COVID-19. The method was immunoSEQ multiplex PCR; TCRdb's version includes in-frame clones alone and lacks a portion of them. This sample has about 310,000 clones; around 86% occur once, and the top ten carry 1%. Material: peripheral blood. The receptor source for this set is a man aged 50 to 60 with active or convalescent COVID-19.

The V call is TRBV27, the J call TRBJ2-1; no clear D. The CDR3 runs 13 residues. The V and J ends lost 5 bases and 3 bases respectively, with 8 bases between them. CDR1 MNHEY and CDR2 SMNVEV come from the germline V gene (reference sequence). CDR3 sequence (DNA): TGTGCCAGCAGTCGCGCTCACTACAATGAGCAGTTCTTC. It yields the protein CASSRAHYNEQFF.

The chain has TRBV19 and TRBJ1-4, with D hard to call. CDR1 LNHDA and CDR2 SQIVND come from the germline V gene (reference sequence). V was pared by 2 bases and J by 0 bases, with 4 bases between. The CDR3 totals 14 residues. DNA for the CDR3: TGTGCCAGTAGTATACGTGCAACTAATGAAAAACTGTTTTTT. This encodes CASSIRATNEKLFF.

The rearrangement links TRBV19 to TRBJ1-5, with D uncertain. Germline-derived CDR1 and CDR2 are LNHDA and SQIVND (reference sequence). V shed 3 bases and J shed 6 bases, with 9 bases lying between them. The CDR3 length is 13 residues. The CDR3 spells CASSMGPGQPQHF. The CDR3 DNA reads as TGTGCCAGTAGTATGGGCCCAGGTCAGCCCCAGCATTTT.

This clone has only one observation. V is TRBV6-5 and J is TRBJ1-2; 8 bases line up with TRBD1. Germline V gene sequence: CDR1 MNHEY, CDR2 SVGAGI. V lost 5 bases and J lost 8; bases outside the gene matches: 7. CDR3 size: 13 residues. In DNA, the CDR3 is TGTGCCAGCAGTCAGGACAGGGTGCAGGGCTACACCTTC. This gives the protein CASSQDRVQGYTF.

The genes are TRBV5-1 and TRBJ1-2; a possible D gene is TRBD1 (5 bases). Germline V gives CDR1 SGHRS, CDR2 YFSETQ. Between the trimmed V and J ends, which lost 2 bases and 2 bases, there was a span of 16 bases. The CDR3 spans 16 residues. The CDR3 spells CASSFTRIQGNYGYTF. CDR3 nucleotides: TGCGCCAGCAGCTTTACTCGTATTCAGGGAAACTATGGCTACACCTTC.

The chain combines TRBV3-1 (or the pseudogene TRBV3-2) with TRBJ2-2; D might be TRBD2 (5 bases). The CDR3 runs 12 residues. Germline-derived CDR1 and CDR2 are LGHDT and YNNKEL (reference sequence). V was shortened by 4 bases and J by 7 bases, with 7 bases between the two germline ends. In DNA, the CDR3 is TGTGCCAGCAGCCCCGCGGGCGGGGAGCTGTTTTTT. This gives the protein CASSPAGGELFF.